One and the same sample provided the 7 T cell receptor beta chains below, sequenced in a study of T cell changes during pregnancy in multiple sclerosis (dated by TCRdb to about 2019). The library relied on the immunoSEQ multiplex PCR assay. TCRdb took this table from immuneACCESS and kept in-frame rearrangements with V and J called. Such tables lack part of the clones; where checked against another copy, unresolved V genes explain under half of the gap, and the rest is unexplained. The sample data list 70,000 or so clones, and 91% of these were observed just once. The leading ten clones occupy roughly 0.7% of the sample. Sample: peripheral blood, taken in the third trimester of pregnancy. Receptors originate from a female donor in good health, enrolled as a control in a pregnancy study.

CDR3 DNA: TGTGCCAGCAGTTTAGGACAGGGCCCCTACGAGCAGTACTTC. This gives the protein CASSLGQGPYEQYF. V gene TRBV27 combines with J gene TRBJ2-7; the match to TRBD1 covers 8 bases. J gave up 2 bases and V 2 bases, and 2 bases lay outside the gene matches. CDR3 length equals 14 residues. Germline lookup yields CDR1 MNHEY and CDR2 SMNVEV (reference sequence).

The CDR3 DNA sequence: TGTGCCACCAGCAGAGATTTTCGTTTCCAGGGGGCTGGTTCACCCCTCCACTTT. Translation gives CATSRDFRFQGAGSPLHF. The gene calls are TRBV15 and TRBJ1-6; 8 nucleotides match TRBD1. Per germline, CDR1 LNHNV and CDR2 YYDKDF (reference sequence). The V gene end was trimmed by 0 bases and the J gene end by 9 bases; junction bases not matched to a gene: 13. The CDR3 loop spans 18 amino acids. The full variable domain, its missing parts supplied by reference TRBV15 and TRBJ1-6, is DAMVIQNPRYQVTQFGKPVTLSCSQTLNHNVMYWYQQKSSQAPKLLFHYYDKDFNNEADTPDNFQSRRPNTSFCFLDIRSPGLGDTAMYLCATSRDFRFQGAGSPLHFGNGTRLTVT.

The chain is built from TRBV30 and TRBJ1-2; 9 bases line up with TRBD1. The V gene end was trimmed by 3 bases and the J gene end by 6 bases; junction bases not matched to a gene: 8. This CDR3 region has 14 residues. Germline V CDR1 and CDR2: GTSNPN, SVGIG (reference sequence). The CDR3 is CAWSHDRGGDGYTF. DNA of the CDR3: TGTGCCTGGAGCCATGACAGGGGGGGGGATGGCTACACCTTC.

The CDR3: CASSEGQGIQETQYF. In DNA, the CDR3 is TGCGCCAGCAGTGAGGGACAGGGGATTCAAGAGACCCAGTACTTC. The J gene is TRBJ2-5, the V gene TRBV10-2; 9 nucleotides line up with TRBD1. CDR3 length: 15 residues. CDR1 WSHSY and CDR2 SAAADI come from the germline V gene. V was pared by 2 bases and J by 2 bases, with 3 bases of the junction left unmatched.

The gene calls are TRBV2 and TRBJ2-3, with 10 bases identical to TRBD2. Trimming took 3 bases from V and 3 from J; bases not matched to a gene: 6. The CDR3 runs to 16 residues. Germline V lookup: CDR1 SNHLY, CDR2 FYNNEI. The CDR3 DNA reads TGTGCCAGCAGTGAGTGGGCTAGCGGGGGAACAGATACGCAGTATTTT. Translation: CASSEWASGGTDTQYF.

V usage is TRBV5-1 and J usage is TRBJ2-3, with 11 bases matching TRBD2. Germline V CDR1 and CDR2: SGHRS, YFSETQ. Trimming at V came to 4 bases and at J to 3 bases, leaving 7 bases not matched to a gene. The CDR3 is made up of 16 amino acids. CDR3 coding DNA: TGCGCCAGCAGCGCCTTGACTAGCGGGGCGACAGATACGCAGTATTTT. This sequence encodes CASSALTSGATDTQYF.

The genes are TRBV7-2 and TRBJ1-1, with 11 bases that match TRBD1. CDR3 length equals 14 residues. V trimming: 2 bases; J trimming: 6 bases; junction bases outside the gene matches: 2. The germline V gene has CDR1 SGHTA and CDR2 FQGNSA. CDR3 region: CASSLWDRGSEAFF. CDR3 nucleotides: TGTGCCAGCAGCTTATGGGACAGGGGGTCTGAAGCTTTCTTT. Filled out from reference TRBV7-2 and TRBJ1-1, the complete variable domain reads GAGVSQSPSNKVTEKGKDVELRCDPISGHTALYWYRQSLGQGLEFLIYFQGNSAPDKSGLPSDRFSAERTGGSVSTLTIQRTQQEDSAVYLCASSLWDRGSEAFFGQGTRLTVV.